The 9 T cell receptor beta chains presented below share a single source sample, sequenced in a study of beta chain features in type 1 diabetes. Every isolated RNA sample was fully reverse transcribed, so sequencing captured expressed TCRB transcripts. Sequenced by immunoSEQ multiplex PCR; TCRdb stores in-frame clones only, minus some. The table shows around 300,000 clones, with approximately 11% occurring only once. The sequenced material came from naive CD4+ T cells from blood. The receptors come from a woman aged 25 to 39 in good health.

This clone was detected a few times. The chain employs TRBV11-3 and TRBJ2-1; D gene unclear. Trimming took 4 bases from V and 4 from J, leaving 11 bases between them. There are 14 residues in the CDR3. Germline V CDR1 and CDR2: SGHNT, YENEEA. CDR3 nucleotides: TGTGCCAGCAGCTCAGAAGGCGGTTACAATGAGCAGTTCTTC. It is translated as CASSSEGGYNEQFF.

The chain employs TRBV5-8 and TRBJ2-5, with D unclear. The CDR3 covers 14 residues. V was pared by 6 bases and J by 0 bases, with 12 bases between. Germline loops: CDR1 SGHTS, CDR2 YDEGEE. CDR3 in amino acids: CASISGRYQETQYF. CDR3 in DNA: TGTGCCAGCATCTCCGGCAGGTACCAAGAGACCCAGTACTTC.

The chain links TRBV19 to TRBJ2-1; D possibly corresponds to TRBD2 (6 bases). Germline lookup yields CDR1 LNHDA and CDR2 SQIVND (reference sequence). With 8 bases removed from V and 2 bases from J, the gap between germline ends came to 13 bases. This CDR3 has 14 residues. DNA of the CDR3: TGTGCCAGTGGATCGGGAGCCCCCTACAATGAGCAGTTCTTC. The encoded protein is CASGSGAPYNEQFF.

This clone was counted only a few times. The chain recombines TRBV6-1 with TRBJ2-1; D perhaps matches TRBD2 (5 bases). Germline lookup yields CDR1 MNHNS and CDR2 SASEGT. The V end lost 5 bases, the J end lost 3 bases, and 8 bases lay between the germline ends. CDR3 size: 13 residues. The CDR3: CASSYRGYNEQFF. CDR3 nucleotide sequence: TGTGCCAGCAGTTATCGGGGCTACAATGAGCAGTTCTTC.

The rearrangement joins TRBV15 to TRBJ2-3, with a weak D call TRBD1 (5 bases). CDR1 is LNHNV and CDR2 is YYDKDF in the germline V gene (reference sequence). Deletions cut 0 bases from V and 3 bases from J, with 10 bases between. The CDR3 sequence is 15 residues long. The CDR3 reads CATSRDGGATDTQYF. Here the CDR3 DNA reads TGTGCCACCAGCAGAGATGGTGGGGCAACAGATACGCAGTATTTT.

The chain recombines TRBV7-9 with TRBJ2-2; 8 bases line up with TRBD2. This CDR3 has 18 amino acids. After removal of 5 bases from V and 0 bases from J, the junction contained 11 bases not matched to a gene. CDR1 and CDR2 from the germline V gene are SEHNR and FQNEAQ (reference sequence). The CDR3: CASSDTPGGQPNTGELFF. The CDR3 coding sequence is TGTGCCAGCAGCGACACCCCGGGGGGGCAGCCGAACACCGGGGAGCTGTTTTTT.

The chain uses TRBV21-1 and TRBJ2-1; the D call in the table, TRBD1, was not verified against the DNA. TRBV21-1 is termed a pseudogene. The CDR3 is 16 residues long. CDR3 region: CASSTSGTGRENEQFF. DNA for the CDR3: TGTGCCAGCAGCACCTCTGGGACAGGGAGGGAAAATGAGCAGTTCTTC.

This clone turned up a few times. The V and J genes are TRBV6-1 and TRBJ2-1; D is ambiguous. This CDR3 contains 12 residues. The V gene's germline CDR1 is MNHNS and CDR2 SASEGT. Trimming removed 1 base at V and 12 bases at J, with 10 bases between. The CDR3 reads CASSEGLVPQFF. CDR3 DNA: TGTGCCAGCAGTGAAGGGCTAGTCCCGCAGTTCTTC.

CDR3 in DNA: TGTGCCAGCCGGGAGGTATGGGGTAACCTGAACACTGAAGCTTTCTTT. Translation gives CASREVWGNLNTEAFF. This chain connects TRBV28 to TRBJ1-1, with D unclear. CDR3 size: 16 residues. Trimming stripped 8 bases from V and 0 bases from J, with 19 bases between. Germline V gene lookup returns CDR1 MDHEN and CDR2 SYDVKM.